This passage covers 27 T cell receptor beta chains from one sample sequenced in a study of CD8 T cells in ankylosing spondylitis. TCRdb independently ran MiXCR on the 5' RACE reads; one entry per CDR3 protein. The data hold about 130,000 distinct CDR3 sequences, with just under 7.5% observed a single time. Sequencing used blood, either unsorted or a sorted T cell fraction (not recorded which). The receptors stem from a female donor with ankylosing spondylitis or in good health (not recorded which).

This clonotype was observed at least ten times. CDR3 DNA: TGTGCCAGCAGCCAAGATATGGGGCCCCAGCATTTT. Protein product: CASSQDMGPQHF. The rearrangement uses TRBV14 and TRBJ1-5, with unresolved D. This CDR3 is built from 12 residues. Germline V gene sequence: CDR1 SGHDN, CDR2 FVKESK. V was clipped by 0 bases and J by 9 bases, with 6 bases between them.

This clonotype was seen repeatedly, ten times or more. The chain is built from TRBV5-1 and TRBJ1-4; weak D call: TRBD1 (6 bases). The V end lost 1 base, the J end lost 5 bases, and 12 bases lay between the germline ends. Looked up from germline, CDR1 is SGHRS and CDR2 is YFSETQ. This CDR3 has 15 amino acids. The CDR3 DNA sequence: TGCGCCAGCAGCTTGACGGGACATACCAATGAAAAACTGTTTTTT. This sequence encodes CASSLTGHTNEKLFF.

Ten or more counts support this clonotype. This chain joins TRBV20-1 and TRBJ1-2, with 9 bases fitting TRBD1. Trimming removed 5 bases from V and 6 bases from J; junction bases left unmatched: 13. The CDR3 length is 15 residues. The germline gives CDR1 DFQATT, CDR2 SNEGSKA (reference sequence). CDR3 sequence (DNA): TGCAGTGCTCGGGGGCTCATCGACAGGGGGGATGGCTACACCTTC. Protein product: CSARGLIDRGDGYTF.

V gene TRBV7-9 combines with J gene TRBJ1-6, with D unresolved. The V and J ends lost 0 bases and 7 bases respectively, with 4 bases between them. The CDR3 covers 13 residues. Germline V gives CDR1 SEHNR, CDR2 FQNEAQ (reference sequence). The CDR3 DNA follows: TGTGCCAGCAGCTTAGCGCCGAATTCACCCCTCCACTTT. Translation gives CASSLAPNSPLHF.

Ten or more counts support this clonotype. The rearrangement uses TRBV6-4 and TRBJ1-1; 8 bases align to TRBD1. The V and J ends lost 6 bases and 4 bases, in that order; junction bases with no gene match: 7. The CDR3 spans 14 residues. CDR1 MRHNA and CDR2 SNTAGT come from the germline V gene. CDR3 nucleotide sequence: TGTGCCAGCAGAACCAGGGGGCACGGCACTGAAGCTTTCTTT. It encodes CASRTRGHGTEAFF.

The table lists this clonotype with many counts. This chain links TRBV5-1 with TRBJ1-4; D is undetermined. The germline gives CDR1 SGHRS, CDR2 YFSETQ. There are 15 residues in the CDR3. Trimming took 0 bases from V and 2 from J, leaving 8 bases between them. The CDR3 DNA reads TGCGCCAGCAGCTTGGCGAGAGCCACTAATGAAAAACTGTTTTTT. It translates to CASSLARATNEKLFF.

This clonotype was counted at least ten times. This chain joins TRBV20-1 and TRBJ2-4; no definite D call. Trimming left V 4 bases short and J 2 bases short, with 12 bases between. CDR3 length equals 14 residues. Germline CDR1 DFQATT, CDR2 SNEGSKA (reference sequence). The CDR3 DNA is TGCAGTGCTAAAGGTGGGAAGACCAAAAACATTCAGTACTTC. Amino acids: CSAKGGKTKNIQYF.

This clonotype was detected ten times or more. The gene calls are TRBV4-1 and TRBJ1-5, with D maybe TRBD1 (5 bases). The germline V gene has CDR1 MGHRA and CDR2 YSYEKL. The V end lost 0 bases, the J end lost 9 bases, and 12 bases lay between the germline ends. The CDR3 covers 14 residues. CDR3 DNA sequence: TGCGCCAGCAGCCAAGAAGGGAGGGGCCTGCCCCAGCATTTT. Translation: CASSQEGRGLPQHF.

This clonotype was detected ten times or more. The chain recombines TRBV4-2 with TRBJ2-4; the match to TRBD1 covers 12 bases. V lost 4 bases, J lost 2 bases, and 15 bases stayed unmatched. The CDR3 covers 20 residues. Germline CDR1 is LGHNA and CDR2 is YNFKEQ. DNA for the CDR3: TGTGCCAGCAGCCCCTGGGACAGGGGGCGACGGGTGGGAACCAAAAACATTCAGTACTTC. Its protein is CASSPWDRGRRVGTKNIQYF.

This clonotype appeared a few times. The chain links TRBV6-1 to TRBJ2-3; 7 nucleotides agree with TRBD2. CDR1 and CDR2 (germline): MNHNS, SASEGT. Trimming cost V 7 bases and J 5 bases; bases outside gene matches: 6. CDR3 size: 13 residues. The CDR3 sequence: CASTSASGDTQYF. CDR3 nucleotides: TGTGCCAGCACCTCCGCTAGCGGAGATACGCAGTATTTT.

This clonotype occurred many times. The chain recombines TRBV7-2 with TRBJ1-2; D ambiguous. Trimming stripped 6 bases from V and 2 bases from J, with 16 bases between. The germline gives CDR1 SGHTA, CDR2 FQGNSA. The CDR3 has 15 amino acids. The CDR3 coding sequence is TGTGCCAGCAGTCCAGACACCGACTCAAACTATGGCTACACCTTC. Translated, it gives CASSPDTDSNYGYTF.

This clonotype was detected ten times or more. V is TRBV5-1 and J is TRBJ2-1; 7 bases map to TRBD1. The V gene's germline CDR1 is SGHRS and CDR2 YFSETQ. The CDR3 totals 15 residues. V dropped 0 bases and J dropped 4; count of bases not matched to a gene: 4. The CDR3 DNA follows: TGCGCCAGCAGCTTGGCCGGGGACAGTTACAATGAGCAGTTCTTC. This encodes CASSLAGDSYNEQFF.

This clonotype was recorded at least ten times. Here the CDR3 reads CASSQGRGDGGYTF. CDR3 coding DNA: TGCGCCAGCAGCCAAGGCCGGGGGGACGGTGGCTACACCTTC. The genes are TRBV4-1 and TRBJ1-2, with D possibly being TRBD1 (5 bases). The germline V gene has CDR1 MGHRA and CDR2 YSYEKL. V dropped 1 base and J dropped 7 bases, with 13 bases sitting between them. The CDR3 length is 14 residues.

This clonotype appeared a few times. The gene calls are TRBV29-1 and TRBJ2-1; D not resolved. Trimming removed 0 bases at V and 7 bases at J, with 7 bases between. Germline V gene sequence: CDR1 SQVTM, CDR2 ANQGSEA. This CDR3 region has 12 residues. CDR3 region: CSVEDLRNEQFF. Written as DNA, the CDR3 is TGCAGCGTTGAAGATCTCCGGAATGAGCAGTTCTTC.

This clonotype was recorded many times. The J gene is TRBJ1-2, the V gene TRBV12-3 or TRBV12-4; TRBD1 is a possible D gene (5 bases). The CDR3 has 15 residues. The V gene lost 5 bases and the J gene lost 1 base, with 14 bases spanning the gap. CDR3 loop: CASSPSVGVNYGYTF. The CDR3 DNA sequence: TGTGCCAGCAGTCCCTCGGTAGGGGTTAACTATGGCTACACCTTC.

This clonotype appeared many times. The chain couples TRBV6-4 to TRBJ2-1, with D unclear. This CDR3 is 13 amino acids long. CDR1 is MRHNA and CDR2 is SNTAGT in the germline V gene. V was pared by 6 bases and J by 9 bases, with 15 bases between. CDR3 sequence reads: CASSLNANGEQFF. The CDR3 bases are TGTGCCAGCAGCCTTAATGCGAACGGTGAGCAGTTCTTC.

This clonotype was observed at least ten times. The J gene is TRBJ1-4, the V gene TRBV19; D gene uncertain. V was cut by 5 bases and J by 7 bases, with 11 bases left in between. CDR1 and CDR2 (germline): LNHDA, SQIVND (reference sequence). The CDR3 totals 13 residues. CDR3 in amino acids: CASSATGGEKLFF. The CDR3 region has the DNA TGTGCCAGTAGTGCCACCGGCGGTGAAAAACTGTTTTTT.

This clonotype has a handful of counts. This chain uses TRBV20-1 with TRBJ2-2; unclear D gene. From germline, CDR1 is DFQATT and CDR2 SNEGSKA (reference sequence). This CDR3 region has 14 residues. V was clipped by 1 base and J by 3 bases, with 9 bases between them. This chain's CDR3 is CSARGRHYTGELFF. DNA of the CDR3: TGCAGTGCTAGAGGGAGACATTACACCGGGGAGCTGTTTTTT.

This clonotype was observed at least ten times. V and J are TRBV7-3 and TRBJ1-2; D is possibly TRBD1 (6 bases). The CDR3 covers 14 residues. The V end was cut by 5 bases, the J end by 3 bases, with 13 bases between. The germline gives CDR1 SGHTA, CDR2 FQGTGA. The CDR3 is CASSVQGRDYGYTF. The CDR3 DNA is TGTGCCAGCAGCGTGCAGGGGAGAGACTATGGCTACACCTTC.

This clonotype has ten or more counts. V usage is TRBV5-5 and J usage is TRBJ2-5; unclear D gene. V lost 0 bases to trimming and J lost 2 bases, with 8 bases between them. The germline V gene has CDR1 SGHKS and CDR2 YYEKEE (reference sequence). The CDR3 consists of 14 residues. The CDR3 loop is CASSLVATQETQYF. For the CDR3, the DNA is TGTGCCAGCAGCTTGGTGGCAACTCAAGAGACCCAGTACTTC.

This clonotype has at least ten counts. The CDR3 loop is CASSPSDATNEKLFF. The DNA of the CDR3 is TGCGCCAGCTCTCCCTCGGATGCAACTAATGAAAAACTGTTTTTT. The chain links TRBV5-1 to TRBJ1-4; no clear D. The CDR3 is 15 residues long. The germline gives CDR1 SGHRS, CDR2 YFSETQ. The V end lost 7 bases, the J end lost 0 bases, and 13 bases lay between the germline ends. Based on the CDR3 plus reference TRBV5-1 and TRBJ1-4, the full variable domain is KAGVTQTPRYLIKTRGQQVTLSCSPISGHRSVSWYQQTPGQGLQFLFEYFSETQRNKGNFPGRFSGRQFSNSRSEMNVSTLELGDSALYLCASSPSDATNEKLFFGSGTQLSVL.

This clonotype has a count of ten or more. The rearrangement links TRBV15 to TRBJ1-5; D ambiguous. The CDR3 runs 12 residues. Germline assignment: CDR1 LNHNV and CDR2 YYDKDF (reference sequence). With 5 bases removed from V and 4 bases from J, the gap between germline ends came to 6 bases. The CDR3 is CATSPNNQPQHF. DNA of the CDR3: TGTGCCACCAGCCCAAATAATCAGCCCCAGCATTTT.

This clonotype was counted ten times or more. The rearrangement links TRBV6-2 or TRBV6-3 to TRBJ1-2; maybe TRBD1 (5 bases). Trimming stripped 8 bases from V and 5 bases from J, with 6 bases between. The CDR3 totals 10 residues. Germline values: CDR1 MNHEY, CDR2 SVGEGT. The CDR3 sequence: CASGTYGYTF. CDR3 nucleotide sequence: TGTGCCAGCGGGACGTATGGCTACACCTTC.

This clonotype was counted at least ten times. This chain uses TRBV5-1 with TRBJ2-7; no clear D. Germline loops: CDR1 SGHRS, CDR2 YFSETQ. The V gene lost 2 bases and the J gene lost 2 bases, with 8 bases spanning the gap. This CDR3 spans 13 amino acids. The CDR3 DNA follows: TGCGCCAGCAGCTTATTGTCCACCTACGAGCAGTACTTC. This codes for CASSLLSTYEQYF.

This clonotype was detected many times. The chain combines TRBV20-1 with TRBJ2-3; TRBD2 agrees at 10 bases. CDR3 length equals 14 residues. Trimming cost V 6 bases and J 4 bases; bases outside gene matches: 7. Germline CDR1 reads DFQATT; CDR2 reads SNEGSKA (reference sequence). As DNA, the CDR3 is TGCAGTGCCCCAATAGGACTAGCGGCAGATACGCAGTATTTT. Amino acid sequence: CSAPIGLAADTQYF.

This clonotype was counted a few times. The gene calls are TRBV20-1 and TRBJ1-2; D gene unclear. This CDR3 has 14 amino acids. V lost 0 bases and J lost 7, with 15 bases in between. CDR1 is DFQATT and CDR2 is SNEGSKA in the germline V gene (reference sequence). Here the CDR3 reads CSARDPVRSIGYTF. DNA of the CDR3: TGCAGTGCTAGAGATCCAGTTAGGTCGATTGGCTACACCTTC.

This clonotype was counted at least ten times. The CDR3 bases are TGCGCCAGCAGCTTGGCCGAAACAGGAGGCTACAATGAGCAGTTCTTC. This gives the protein CASSLAETGGYNEQFF. The chain joins TRBV5-1 to TRBJ2-1, with D perhaps being TRBD1 or TRBD2 (5 bases each). In germline, CDR1 is SGHRS, CDR2 YFSETQ. The CDR3 consists of 16 residues. Trimming took 0 bases from V and 3 from J, leaving 13 bases between them.